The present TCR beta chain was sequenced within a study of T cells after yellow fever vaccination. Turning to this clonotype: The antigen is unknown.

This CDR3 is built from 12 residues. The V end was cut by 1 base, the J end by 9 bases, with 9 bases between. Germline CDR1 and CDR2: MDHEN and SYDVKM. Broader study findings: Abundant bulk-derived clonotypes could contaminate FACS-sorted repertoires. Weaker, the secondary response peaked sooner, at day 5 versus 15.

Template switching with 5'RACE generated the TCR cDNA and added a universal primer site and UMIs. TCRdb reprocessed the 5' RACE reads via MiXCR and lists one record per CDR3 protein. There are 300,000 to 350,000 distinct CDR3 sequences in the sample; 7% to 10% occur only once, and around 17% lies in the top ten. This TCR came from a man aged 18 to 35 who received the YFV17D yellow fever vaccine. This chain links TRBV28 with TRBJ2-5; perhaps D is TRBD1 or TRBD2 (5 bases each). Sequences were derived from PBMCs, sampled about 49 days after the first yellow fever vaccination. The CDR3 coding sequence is TGTGCCAGCAGTTTATTCGGGGCGGCCCAGTACTTC. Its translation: CASSLFGAAQYF.